This TCR beta chain originates from a study of blood T cell repertoires in COVID-19. Germline CDR1 and CDR2: SGHDT and YYEEEE. The CDR3 is made up of 18 amino acids. With 4 bases clipped from V and 2 bases from J, the junction kept 14 bases outside the gene matches. Produced via immunoSEQ multiplex PCR; TCRdb's table is partial and in-frame only. The sample carries 280,000 or so clones, around nine tenths recorded once. Sequencing was performed on PBMCs or T cells enriched from blood (not recorded which). This rearrangement joins TRBV5-6 to TRBJ2-3; 9 bases are a match to TRBD2. This receptor was taken from a woman aged 40 to 55 who had recovered from COVID-19. For the CDR3, the DNA is TGTGCCAGCAGCCCGGGGGCGGCTAGCGGGACCCACACAGATACGCAGTATTTT. Amino acids: CASSPGAASGTHTDTQYF.